This is a list of T cell receptor beta chains from one sample in a study of T cells in Graves' hyperthyroidism and ophthalmopathy. TCRdb passed the multiplex PCR reads through MiXCR, listing each CDR3 protein once. Here the sample spans fewer than 600,000 distinct CDR3 sequences, approximately 15% being singletons. The material sequenced was blood. The source is a woman aged 18 to 35 with Graves' hyperthyroidism. The CDR3 runs from the conserved cysteine through the conserved F or W. D genes are given only for firm matches. Not all rows give a size; the values are once, few, many and, for expanded clones, a class.

many | 14 | TRBJ2-1 | . | TRBV2 | CATKGDIAYNEQFF | TGTGCCACCAAGGGGGACATCGCCTACAATGAGCAGTTCTTC
many | 16 | TRBJ1-1 | . | TRBV6-2/TRBV6-3 | CASRSPSRGMNTEAFF | TGTGCCAGCAGAAGCCCCTCAAGGGGGATGAACACTGAAGCTTTCTTT
many | 16 | TRBJ1-1 | . | TRBV6-1 | CASSIRAAGMNTEAFF | TGTGCCAGCAGTATCCGGGCCGCCGGTATGAACACTGAAGCTTTCTTT
few | 14 | TRBJ1-1 | . | TRBV9 | CASSMTGGDTEAFF | TGTGCCAGCAGCATGACAGGCGGCGACACTGAAGCTTTCTTT
many | 16 | TRBJ2-1 | . | TRBV27 | CASSLQQAYSYNEQFF | TGTGCCAGCAGTTTGCAACAGGCTTACTCCTACAATGAGCAGTTCTTC
. | 15 | TRBJ2-2 | . | TRBV6-1 | CASSYWRPNTGELFF | TGTGCCAGCAGTTATTGGAGGCCGAACACCGGGGAGCTGTTTTTT
many | 12 | TRBJ2-2 | . | TRBV19 | CASQYHTGELFF | TGTGCCTCCCAGTACCACACCGGGGAGCTGTTTTTT
many | 14 | TRBJ2-3 | TRBD2 | TRBV20-1 | CSRQAGVRTDTQYF | TGCAGTCGACAAGCGGGAGTCCGCACAGATACGCAGTATTTT
. | 15 | TRBJ2-1 | . | TRBV6-1 | CVSRAGTRGVDEQFF | TGTGTCAGCAGGGCCGGGACAAGGGGGGTGGATGAGCAGTTCTTC
few | 18 | TRBJ2-6 | TRBD1 | TRBV7-3 | CASSSFPGQYVGANVLTF | TGTGCCAGCAGCTCATTCCCGGGACAGTACGTTGGGGCCAACGTCCTGACTTTC
many | 15 | TRBJ2-1 | TRBD2 | TRBV2 | CASRGLAGVYNEQFF | TGTGCCAGCAGGGGACTAGCGGGAGTTTACAATGAGCAGTTCTTC
. | 18 | TRBJ2-1 | TRBD2 | TRBV12-3/TRBV12-4 | CASSPTTSGTGGENEQFF | TGTGCCAGCAGCCCCACTACTAGCGGGACGGGGGGAGAGAATGAGCAGTTCTTC
many | 15 | TRBJ2-7 | . | TRBV11-3 | CASSPPRGILAEQYF | TGTGCCAGCAGCCCCCCGAGAGGCATCCTAGCCGAGCAGTACTTC
few | 16 | TRBJ1-4 | . | TRBV6-1 | CASSSPRQAKNEKLFF | TGTGCCAGCAGTTCACCTAGACAGGCCAAGAATGAAAAACTGTTTTTT
. | 16 | TRBJ2-2 | TRBD2 | TRBV19 | CASIMTSGRATGELFF | TGTGCCAGTATCATGACTAGCGGGAGGGCAACCGGGGAGCTGTTTTTT
many | 14 | TRBJ2-5 | . | TRBV12-3/TRBV12-4 | CASTTGTSWGTQYF | TGTGCCAGCACCACCGGTACCTCCTGGGGGACCCAGTACTTC
few | 14 | TRBJ1-2 | TRBD1 | TRBV10-3 | CAISDSDRAYGYTF | TGTGCCATCAGTGACAGTGACAGGGCCTATGGCTACACCTTC
many | 16 | TRBJ2-3 | TRBD2 | TRBV3-1 | CASSQLAGGWADTQYF | TGTGCCAGCAGCCAGTTAGCGGGAGGCTGGGCAGATACGCAGTATTTT
many | 18 | TRBJ2-5 | TRBD2 | TRBV30 | CAWSALPRTSGRGETQYF | TGTGCCTGGAGTGCCCTCCCCCGGACTAGCGGGAGGGGAGAGACCCAGTACTTC
. | 15 | TRBJ2-7 | . | TRBV6-5 | CASSYLDSPPREQYF | TGTGCCAGCAGTTACCTCGACAGTCCTCCTAGGGAGCAGTACTTC
. | 15 | TRBJ2-1 | . | TRBV6-5 | CASSYTIPRSDEQFF | TGTGCCAGCAGTTACACTATCCCACGGAGTGATGAGCAGTTCTTC
many | 15 | TRBJ2-3 | . | TRBV11-3 | CASSLDRISTDTQYF | TGTGCCAGCAGCTTAGACCGAATATCCACAGATACGCAGTATTTT
many | 10 | TRBJ2-1 | . | TRBV29-1 | CSVPGYEQFF | TGCAGCGTTCCGGGTTATGAGCAGTTCTTC
many | 12 | TRBJ2-7 | . | TRBV3-1 | CASSQVGYEQYF | TGTGCCAGCAGCCAAGTGGGCTACGAGCAGTACTTC
many | 18 | TRBJ2-7 | TRBD2 | TRBV20-1 | CSARAGTSGRAFPYEQYF | TGCAGTGCTAGAGCCGGGACTAGCGGGAGGGCCTTCCCCTACGAGCAGTACTTC
few | 13 | TRBJ2-5 | . | TRBV27 | CASSWTPQETQYF | TGTGCCAGCAGTTGGACCCCCCAAGAGACCCAGTACTTC
many | 13 | TRBJ2-5 | . | TRBV28 | CASSLGPQGTQYF | TGTGCCAGCAGTTTGGGCCCGCAGGGGACCCAGTACTTC
. | 13 | TRBJ1-2 | TRBD1 | TRBV6-1 | CASRPGQGGGYTF | TGTGCCAGCAGACCCGGACAGGGGGGTGGCTACACCTTC
many | 15 | TRBJ2-2 | TRBD2 | TRBV2 | CASRPGRADTGELFF | TGTGCCAGCAGGCCCGGGAGGGCCGACACCGGGGAGCTGTTTTTT
many | 14 | TRBJ1-1 | . | TRBV30 | CAWSVRIMNTEAFF | TGTGCCTGGAGTGTACGCATCATGAACACTGAAGCTTTCTTT
few | 17 | TRBJ2-7 | TRBD1 | TRBV7-8 | CASSLEFDRGGPYEQYF | TGTGCCAGCAGCTTAGAATTTGACAGGGGCGGCCCCTACGAGCAGTACTTC
many | 14 | TRBJ2-3 | TRBD2 | TRBV30 | CALPGLANTDTQYF | TGTGCCTTACCGGGACTAGCGAACACAGATACGCAGTATTTT
. | 14 | TRBJ1-5 | . | TRBV3-1 | CASSQVGGWETQHF | TGTGCCAGCAGCCAGGTGGGAGGTTGGGAGACCCAGCATTTT
many | 13 | TRBJ2-1 | TRBD1 | TRBV11-2 | CASSSTGSDEQFF | TGTGCCAGCAGCTCGACAGGGAGCGATGAGCAGTTCTTC
many | 11 | TRBJ1-2 | . | TRBV29-1 | CSVDRAYGYTF | TGCAGCGTTGACAGGGCCTATGGCTACACCTTC
. | 13 | TRBJ1-3 | . | TRBV19 | CASTEDSGNTIYF | TGTGCCAGTACGGAGGACTCTGGAAACACCATATATTTT
few | 13 | TRBJ2-1 | . | TRBV7-3 | CASTVGHGSEQFF | TGTGCCAGCACCGTAGGCCATGGGAGTGAGCAGTTCTTC
. | 14 | TRBJ2-2 | . | TRBV3-1 | CASSQQGNTGELFF | TGTGCCAGCAGCCAACAGGGAAACACCGGGGAGCTGTTTTTT
. | 21 | TRBJ2-3 | TRBD2 | TRBV30 | CAWTAYSGTSGREGATDTQYF | TGTGCCTGGACCGCTTATTCCGGGACTAGCGGGAGAGAGGGGGCCACAGATACGCAGTATTTT
many | 13 | TRBJ2-1 | . | TRBV12-3/TRBV12-4 | CASSFGRNNEQFF | TGTGCCAGCAGTTTTGGTCGAAACAATGAGCAGTTCTTC
many | 14 | TRBJ1-1 | . | TRBV11-2 | CASSLDLLETVPFF | TGTGCCAGCAGCTTAGACTTGCTCGAGACAGTTCCTTTCTTT
many | 16 | TRBJ2-1 | . | TRBV12-3/TRBV12-4 | CASSKRGGGVGNEQFF | TGTGCCAGCAGCAAGAGAGGAGGGGGTGTCGGGAATGAGCAGTTCTTC
many | 15 | TRBJ1-1 | . | TRBV2 | CASSEWQGWGTEAFF | TGTGCCAGCAGTGAGTGGCAAGGCTGGGGGACTGAAGCTTTCTTT
many | 15 | TRBJ1-6 | TRBD1 | TRBV7-9 | CASSLDRGRGSPLHF | TGTGCCAGCAGCTTGGACAGGGGAAGAGGTTCACCCCTCCACTTT
many | 16 | TRBJ2-7 | TRBD1 | TRBV3-1 | CASSQEGQGPSYEQYF | TGTGCCAGCAGCCAAGAGGGACAGGGACCCTCCTACGAGCAGTACTTC
. | 13 | TRBJ1-2 | . | TRBV30 | CAWSLLGGGGYTF | TGTGCCTGGAGCCTGCTGGGGGGGGGTGGCTACACCTTC
many | 12 | TRBJ1-1 | . | TRBV29-1 | CSVEGANTEAFF | TGCAGCGTTGAAGGAGCGAACACTGAAGCTTTCTTT
many | 15 | TRBJ2-3 | . | TRBV27 | CASSLVVSGTDTQYF | TGTGCCAGCAGTTTAGTTGTTAGCGGCACAGATACGCAGTATTTT
few | 14 | TRBJ2-2 | . | TRBV7-3 | CASSLLVSTGELFF | TGTGCCAGCAGCTTATTAGTGTCCACCGGGGAGCTGTTTTTT
. | 15 | TRBJ2-1 | TRBD2 | TRBV9 | CASSVVGTSGDEQFF | TGTGCCAGCAGCGTAGTCGGGACTAGCGGGGATGAGCAGTTCTTC
many | 16 | TRBJ2-3 | TRBD2 | TRBV7-3 | CASSSYSGSSTDTQYF | TGTGCCAGCAGCTCCTATAGCGGGAGTAGCACAGATACGCAGTATTTT
. | 16 | TRBJ1-2 | TRBD1 | TRBV2 | CASRNRQGWVNYGYTF | TGTGCCAGCAGAAACAGACAGGGTTGGGTTAACTATGGCTACACCTTC
. | 15 | TRBJ2-5 | . | TRBV7-7 | CASSLDSADQETQYF | TGTGCCAGCAGCTTAGATTCGGCGGACCAAGAGACCCAGTACTTC
. | 15 | TRBJ1-1 | TRBD1 | TRBV19 | CASSPQGQLNTEAFF | TGTGCCAGTAGTCCCCAGGGACAGCTTAACACTGAAGCTTTCTTT
. | 15 | TRBJ2-1 | . | TRBV6-9 | CASSYLRIHYNEQFF | TGTGCCAGCAGTTACTTGCGGATCCACTACAATGAGCAGTTCTTC